This T cell receptor (beta chain) is drawn from a study of early T cells in non-severe SARS-CoV-2 infection. Turning to the study itself: Sequencing targeted bulk RNA from unsorted whole blood, leaving chains unpaired. General study points: Reliance on VDJdb matching favored anti-spike CD8 responses; private and CD4 specificities were missed.

The TCR library protocol was used to attach unique molecular identifiers. These identifiers were attached to individual cDNA molecules. MiXCR, applied by TCRdb to the 5' RACE reads, yields one record per CDR3 protein. The sample shows around 30,000 distinct CDR3 sequences, approximately 6% of them seen only once. This clonotype showed up many times. The antigen is unknown. The sequenced sample consisted of whole blood. The receptor's source is an adult who was a healthcare worker with PCR-confirmed SARS-CoV-2 infection or an uninfected control (not recorded which).

DNA of the CDR3: TGTGCCAGCAGTTTGGCAGGGGTGGGGTACTTC. Amino acid sequence: CASSLAGVGYF. J is TRBJ2-7 and V is TRBV28, with a possible D match to TRBD1 (6 bases). Looked up from germline, CDR1 is MDHEN and CDR2 is SYDVKM. The V and J ends lost 3 bases and 12 bases respectively, with 12 bases between them. There are 11 residues in the CDR3.